Below, 21 T cell receptor beta chains from the same sample are listed, as sequenced in a study of shared clonotypes between healthy human individuals. The table came from immunoSEQ multiplex PCR; TCRdb's copy has only in-frame clones and leaves some out. The sample has around 2.5 million clones, roughly 93% seen once. Input material: naive CD4+ T cells from PBMCs. Subset: CD45RA+ positively selected. The receptor source for this set is a man between 18 and 35 years old in good health. Some clones in this sample may be carry-over from other donors' samples.

The V call is TRBV28, the J call TRBJ2-4, with 13 positions matching TRBD2. Germline loops: CDR1 MDHEN, CDR2 SYDVKM. The CDR3 sequence is 16 residues long. V shed 4 bases and J 3 bases; nucleotides not matched to a gene: 3. This CDR3 is CASSWGLAGFKNIQYF. The CDR3 bases are TGTGCCAGCAGTTGGGGACTAGCGGGATTCAAAAACATTCAGTACTTC.

This clone has a single count. The chain couples TRBV2 to TRBJ2-3; D may correspond to TRBD1 or TRBD2 (6 bases each). CDR3 length equals 13 residues. Deletions cut 6 bases from V and 4 bases from J, with 11 bases between. Per germline, CDR1 SNHLY and CDR2 FYNNEI. The CDR3 DNA sequence: TGTGCCAGCAGGGGGGGCGTGGCAGATACGCAGTATTTT. Amino acid sequence: CASRGGVADTQYF.

This chain joins TRBV5-6 and TRBJ2-5; tentative D call: TRBD2 (7 bases). Germline CDR1 and CDR2: SGHDT and YYEEEE. This CDR3 has 14 amino acids. Trimming removed 0 bases from V and 4 bases from J, with 10 bases in between. Written as DNA, the CDR3 is TGTGCCAGCAGCTTGGGCGGGGGCACAGAGACCCAGTACTTC. Protein sequence: CASSLGGGTETQYF.

The V and J genes are TRBV15 and TRBJ2-2; D not certain. Germline values: CDR1 LNHNV, CDR2 YYDKDF (reference sequence). CDR3 length: 17 residues. Between the trimmed V and J ends, which lost 5 bases and 2 bases, there was a span of 18 bases. The CDR3, as DNA: TGTGCCACCAGCCCCGGCCACGGCCCATTTAACACCGGGGAGCTGTTTTTT. Encoded protein: CATSPGHGPFNTGELFF.

In its sample, this clone was seen a few times. V is TRBV11-2 and J is TRBJ1-2; 9 bases fit TRBD1. The CDR3 runs to 15 residues. The V and J ends lost 3 bases and 2 bases, in that order; junction bases with no gene match: 4. The germline V gene has CDR1 SGHAT and CDR2 FQNNGV. The CDR3 region has the DNA TGTGCCAGCAGCTTGGGGACAGGGTTAAACTATGGCTACACCTTC. Translating gives CASSLGTGLNYGYTF.

The chain carries TRBV5-6 and TRBJ1-2; 10 bases are shared with TRBD1. The CDR3 covers 15 residues. Trimming took 5 bases from V and 1 from J; bases not matched to a gene: 5. CDR1 is SGHDT and CDR2 is YYEEEE in the germline V gene. CDR3 sequence reads: CASRLTGGHNYGYTF. CDR3 in DNA: TGTGCCAGCAGGTTGACAGGGGGCCATAACTATGGCTACACCTTC.

V is TRBV15 and J is TRBJ2-7; 7 positions match TRBD2. Unmatched junction bases numbered 6, after V lost 1 base and J lost 3 bases. The CDR3 has 15 residues. Germline assignment: CDR1 LNHNV and CDR2 YYDKDF (reference sequence). The CDR3 DNA sequence: TGTGCCACCAGCAGAGTCGGTCTAGCGGACTACGAGCAGTACTTC. This gives the protein CATSRVGLADYEQYF.

This chain joins TRBV28 and TRBJ2-1; the match to TRBD1 covers 7 bases. The CDR3 loop spans 16 amino acids. V dropped 2 bases and J dropped 0; count of bases not matched to a gene: 4. The germline CDR1 and CDR2 sequences are MDHEN and SYDVKM. DNA of the CDR3: TGTGCCAGCAGTTTACAGGGGGTGAGCTCCTACAATGAGCAGTTCTTC. Translating gives CASSLQGVSSYNEQFF.

The chain recombines TRBV2 with TRBJ2-1; D might be TRBD1 (5 bases). Per germline, CDR1 SNHLY and CDR2 FYNNEI. Trimming removed 8 bases at V and 0 bases at J, with 17 bases between. The CDR3 has 16 residues. The CDR3 DNA follows: TGTGCCAGCCTTCCCTCATGGGGCAACTCCTACAATGAGCAGTTCTTC. Translated, it gives CASLPSWGNSYNEQFF.

The V gene is TRBV28, the J gene TRBJ2-4, with 12 bases aligning to TRBD1. This CDR3 is 21 amino acids long. Germline CDR1 and CDR2: MDHEN and SYDVKM. V shed 2 bases, J shed 0 bases, and the junction held 14 bases outside the gene matches. The CDR3 bases are TGTGCCAGCAGTTTACATTTAGCGGGGACAGGGGGCCTACTAGCCAAAAACATTCAGTACTTC. Its protein product is CASSLHLAGTGGLLAKNIQYF.

The rearrangement links TRBV5-6 to TRBJ1-1; D uncertain. V was pared by 0 bases and J by 13 bases, with 13 bases between. The CDR3 sequence is 12 residues long. Germline CDR1 and CDR2: SGHDT and YYEEEE. In nucleotides, the CDR3 is TGTGCCAGCAGCTTGGTTGGCGACACGGGTTTCTTT. Its protein product is CASSLVGDTGFF.

The chain is built from TRBV4-1 and TRBJ2-7; D possibly corresponds to TRBD1 (6 bases). The CDR3 covers 17 residues. The V end was cut by 1 base, the J end by 0 bases, with 16 bases between. The germline V gene has CDR1 MGHRA and CDR2 YSYEKL. The CDR3 DNA reads as TGCGCCAGCAGCCAAGTGGCCGTGACAGGAGTCTCCTACGAGCAGTACTTC. It translates to CASSQVAVTGVSYEQYF.

The chain combines TRBV5-1 with TRBJ2-5; no clear D gene. There are 12 residues in the CDR3. Germline CDR1 is SGHRS and CDR2 is YFSETQ. The V end lost 4 bases, the J end lost 2 bases, and 6 bases lay between the germline ends. The CDR3, as DNA: TGCGCCAGCAGCGAGCCGCAAGAGACCCAGTACTTC. Encoded protein: CASSEPQETQYF.

The chain recombines TRBV5-1 with TRBJ1-1; D unresolved. V was pared by 1 base and J by 4 bases, with 11 bases between. Germline CDR1 reads SGHRS; CDR2 reads YFSETQ. The length of the CDR3 is 14 residues. The CDR3 nucleotides read TGCGCCAGCAGCTTGAAGCTTGTGGGCACTGAAGCTTTCTTT. As protein: CASSLKLVGTEAFF.

The V call is TRBV19, the J call TRBJ2-7; the match to TRBD2 covers 9 bases. Germline CDR1 LNHDA, CDR2 SQIVND (reference sequence). With V trimmed by 3 bases and J by 3 bases, 6 bases remained unmatched. The CDR3 is 15 residues long. CDR3: CASSIFSGSFYEQYF. The CDR3 region has the DNA TGTGCCAGTAGTATTTTTAGCGGGAGTTTCTACGAGCAGTACTTC.

Only one count was recorded for this clone. The rearrangement joins TRBV28 to TRBJ2-7, with D tentatively TRBD1 (6 bases). Trimming cost V 2 bases and J 10 bases, with 9 bases left between them. This CDR3 is built from 11 residues. Germline V CDR1 and CDR2: MDHEN, SYDVKM. The CDR3 DNA sequence: TGTGCCAGCAGTTTAGGGACAATCCAGTACTTC. Protein: CASSLGTIQYF.

Remarks on this clone: Other DNA sequences in this sample translate to the same CDR3. DNA for the CDR3: TGTGCCAGCAGTCCCGACAGGTTCTATGGCTACACCTTC. Its protein is CASSPDRFYGYTF. The genes are TRBV28 and TRBJ1-2, with a tentative D call TRBD1 (6 bases). The CDR3 spans 13 residues. CDR1 MDHEN and CDR2 SYDVKM come from the germline V gene. V lost 5 bases, J lost 4 bases, and 11 bases lay in between.

The gene calls are TRBV2 and TRBJ2-1, with a possible D match to TRBD2 (5 bases). Trimming left V 8 bases short and J 6 bases short, with 14 bases between. Germline CDR1 SNHLY, CDR2 FYNNEI. CDR3 size: 13 residues. The DNA of the CDR3 is TGTGCCAGCGGCGCCGGACTGGGCAATGAGCAGTTCTTC. This codes for CASGAGLGNEQFF.

The V and J genes are TRBV7-3 and TRBJ2-3; TRBD2 aligns across 11 bases. With V trimmed by 5 bases and J by 5 bases, 3 bases remained unmatched. This CDR3 has 14 amino acids. Looked up from germline, CDR1 is SGHTA and CDR2 is FQGTGA. CDR3 amino acids: CASSLSGREDTQYF. The CDR3 DNA reads TGTGCCAGCAGCCTTAGCGGGAGGGAAGATACGCAGTATTTT.

The chain has TRBV5-5 and TRBJ2-6; D uncertain. With 1 base removed from V and 2 bases from J, the gap between germline ends came to 10 bases. The CDR3 contains 16 residues. CDR1 SGHKS and CDR2 YYEKEE come from the germline V gene (reference sequence). CDR3 bases: TGTGCCAGCAGCTTGACACCTACTACTGGGGCCAACGTCCTGACTTTC. Translation: CASSLTPTTGANVLTF.

DNA of the CDR3: TGTGCCAGCAGGCAGACTACTCAAGAGACCCAGTACTTC. Translating it yields CASRQTTQETQYF. The chain joins TRBV10-3 to TRBJ2-5, with D possibly matching TRBD2 (5 bases). CDR3 length equals 13 residues. In germline, CDR1 is ENHRY, CDR2 SYGVKD. Trimming removed 10 bases from V and 2 bases from J, with 14 bases in between.